The 25 T cell receptor beta chains listed next were all sequenced from one sample in a study of Ad26.COV2.S vaccination and SARS-CoV-2 variants. Noted treatment: approximately 18 received Ad26.COV2.S at low or high dose, single or two shots; roughly five received placebo; per-sample allocation not given. Day 63 after the first vaccine or placebo injection was the time point for sampling. TCRdb keeps only in-frame clones here, not all; method: immunoSEQ multiplex PCR. The profile shows 350,000 to 500,000 clones, less than 95% of them singletons. This sample comprised peripheral blood, obtained in a trial of Ad26.COV2.S vaccine versus placebo. The receptors originated from a person aged 18-65 years who received the Ad26.COV2.S COVID-19 vaccine or a placebo.

The chain carries TRBV5-6 and TRBJ1-6; D might be TRBD1 (6 bases). V was clipped by 0 bases and J by 9 bases, with 13 bases between them. The CDR3 is 15 amino acids. Germline V gene data show CDR1 as SGHDT and CDR2 as YYEEEE. This CDR3 is CASSLVGRGASPLHF. The CDR3 bases are TGTGCCAGCAGCTTGGTGGGCAGGGGCGCTTCACCCCTCCACTTT.

V is TRBV19 and J is TRBJ2-5; D might be TRBD1 (6 bases). CDR3 length: 17 residues. CDR1 LNHDA and CDR2 SQIVND come from the germline V gene (reference sequence). With 3 bases removed from V and 5 bases from J, the gap between germline ends came to 22 bases. CDR3 amino acids: CASSIEGHSSRMETQYF. CDR3 DNA sequence: TGTGCCAGTAGTATCGAGGGACACTCATCTAGGATGGAGACCCAGTACTTC.

The V and J genes are TRBV7-2 and TRBJ1-1; perhaps TRBD1 as D (5 bases). The CDR3 sequence is 13 residues long. V was shortened by 1 base and J by 7 bases, with 10 bases between the two germline ends. The germline CDR1 and CDR2 sequences are SGHTA and FQGNSA. The CDR3, as DNA: TGTGCCAGCAGCTTAGACAGGACTTTTGAAGCTTTCTTT. The encoded protein is CASSLDRTFEAFF.

The rearrangement links TRBV19 to TRBJ1-5; D might be TRBD1 (5 bases). CDR3 length: 17 residues. V was pared by 9 bases and J by 2 bases, with 23 bases between. Germline CDR1 LNHDA, CDR2 SQIVND (reference sequence). CDR3 DNA: TGTGCCAGCAAAGTATCCCGCGGGACCAGCGGCAATCAGCCCCAGCATTTT. The encoded protein is CASKVSRGTSGNQPQHF.

This clone appeared once. The rearrangement links TRBV15 to TRBJ2-1, with TRBD2 as a possible D gene (7 bases). Per germline, CDR1 LNHNV and CDR2 YYDKDF (reference sequence). This CDR3 contains 15 residues. V lost 5 bases and J 9 bases, leaving 20 bases between the germline ends. The CDR3 DNA reads as TGTGCCACCAGCGTAGGGGGGGCGGGAGCAACTGAGCAGTTCTTC. Amino acids: CATSVGGAGATEQFF.

The chain is built from TRBV28 and TRBJ1-6; D unclear. V was trimmed by 5 bases and J by 9 bases, leaving 17 bases between them. This CDR3 has 15 amino acids. Germline CDR1 and CDR2: MDHEN and SYDVKM. Here the CDR3 DNA reads TGTGCCAGCAGTCCCCTTCGTACGGAGGGTTCACCCCTCCACTTT. Amino acid sequence: CASSPLRTEGSPLHF.

The chain links TRBV7-8 to TRBJ1-1, with a weak D call TRBD1 (5 bases). Germline V gives CDR1 SGHVS, CDR2 FQNEAQ. V lost 5 bases and J 4 bases, leaving 14 bases between the germline ends. CDR3 length: 14 residues. The CDR3 reads CASSPGGWATEAFF. In DNA form, the CDR3 reads TGTGCCAGCAGCCCGGGGGGGTGGGCCACTGAAGCTTTCTTT.

In its sample, this clone was seen a few times. The rearrangement links TRBV5-6 to TRBJ1-4; D ambiguous. The germline V and J ends were trimmed by 3 bases and 10 bases, with 13 bases remaining between them. CDR1 is SGHDT, CDR2 YYEEEE, per germline. CDR3 length: 13 amino acids. The CDR3 region is CASSSGPWGKLFF. In nucleotides, the CDR3 is TGTGCCAGCAGCTCCGGGCCCTGGGGAAAACTGTTTTTT.

J is TRBJ1-1 and V is TRBV7-3; no definite D call. Trimming removed 5 bases at V and 1 base at J, with 8 bases between. Per the germline V gene, CDR1 is SGHTA and CDR2 is FQGTGA. This CDR3 spans 13 amino acids. The CDR3 coding sequence is TGTGCCAGCAGCGTTGACTCGAACACTGAAGCTTTCTTT. This sequence encodes CASSVDSNTEAFF.

V gene TRBV3-1 (or the pseudogene TRBV3-2) combines with J gene TRBJ2-5; D may be TRBD1 (6 bases). Germline V CDR1 and CDR2: LGHDT, YNNKEL (reference sequence). This CDR3 spans 18 amino acids. The ends were cut back, 0 bases at V and 2 bases at J, with 19 bases in the middle. The CDR3 loop reads CASSQDQTAGDLQETQYF. As DNA, the CDR3 is TGTGCCAGCAGCCAAGATCAAACGGCAGGGGACCTTCAAGAGACCCAGTACTTC.

The J gene is TRBJ1-1, the V gene TRBV6-2 or TRBV6-3; possible D gene TRBD1, 6 bases. V lost 4 bases and J lost 4, with 10 bases in between. Per germline, CDR1 MNHEY and CDR2 SVGEGT. This CDR3 has 13 amino acids. The CDR3: CASSFTTGTEAFF. The CDR3 DNA follows: TGTGCCAGCAGTTTTACGACAGGCACTGAAGCTTTCTTT.

The chain couples TRBV7-2 to TRBJ1-1; D gene ambiguous. Germline assignment: CDR1 SGHTA and CDR2 FQGNSA. This CDR3 region has 12 residues. Trimming cost V 0 bases and J 8 bases, with 7 bases left between them. CDR3 bases: TGTGCCAGCAGCTTAGCGAGAGGGGAAGCTTTCTTT. The encoded protein is CASSLARGEAFF. Drawing the rest from reference TRBV7-2 and TRBJ1-1, the complete variable domain is GAGVSQSPSNKVTEKGKDVELRCDPISGHTALYWYRQSLGQGLEFLIYFQGNSAPDKSGLPSDRFSAERTGGSVSTLTIQRTQQEDSAVYLCASSLARGEAFFGQGTRLTVV.

This CDR3 is CASQLAGEVEQYF. CDR3 sequence (DNA): TGTGCCAGTCAACTAGCGGGAGAGGTAGAGCAGTACTTC. The chain links TRBV25-1 to TRBJ2-7; TRBD2 matches 11 bases. This CDR3 region has 13 residues. Germline assignment: CDR1 MGHDK and CDR2 SYGVNS. Trimming cost V 9 bases and J 7 bases; bases outside gene matches: 8.

The J gene is TRBJ2-1, the V gene TRBV11-2; TRBD2 matches 11 bases. The length of the CDR3 is 16 residues. Per germline, CDR1 SGHAT and CDR2 FQNNGV. V shed 6 bases, J shed 0 bases, and the junction held 4 bases outside the gene matches. The DNA for the CDR3 is TGTGCCAGCAGGACCACTAGCGGGAGCTCCTACAATGAGCAGTTCTTC. Its protein is CASRTTSGSSYNEQFF.

J is TRBJ2-2 and V is TRBV7-6; 8 nucleotides line up with TRBD2. CDR1 and CDR2 (germline): SGHVS, FNYEAQ. Trimming removed 3 bases from V and 4 bases from J; junction bases left unmatched: 1. The CDR3 runs 14 residues. CDR3 residues: CASSLAGGTGELFF. CDR3 sequence (DNA): TGTGCCAGCAGCTTGGCGGGAGGCACCGGGGAGCTGTTTTTT.

V usage is TRBV11-1 and J usage is TRBJ1-1, with D perhaps TRBD1 (5 bases). V lost 1 base, J lost 5 bases, and 14 bases lay in between. The CDR3 sequence is 15 residues long. Germline V gene lookup returns CDR1 SGHAT and CDR2 FQDESV (reference sequence). The DNA for the CDR3 is TGTGCCAGCAGCTTAGAGGGGAGAGGGGTTACTGAAGCTTTCTTT. Translating gives CASSLEGRGVTEAFF. Full variable domain (outside the CDR3, taken from reference TRBV11-1 and TRBJ1-1): EAEVAQSPRYKITEKSQAVAFWCDPISGHATLYWYRQILGQGPELLVQFQDESVVDDSQLPKDRFSAERLKGVDSTLKIQPAELGDSAMYLCASSLEGRGVTEAFFGQGTRLTVV.

This clone was seen a single time. The chain carries TRBV4-2 and TRBJ2-1; TRBD2 agrees at 8 bases. J gave up 4 bases and V 5 bases, and 10 bases lay outside the gene matches. Germline lookup yields CDR1 LGHNA and CDR2 YNFKEQ. The CDR3 runs 16 residues. CDR3 sequence (DNA): TGTGCCAGCAGCAAAGGAACACTAGCGGCATACAATGAGCAGTTCTTC. Translation gives CASSKGTLAAYNEQFF.

The rearrangement joins TRBV5-4 to TRBJ2-1; weak D call: TRBD2 (5 bases). The CDR3 runs to 15 residues. Germline V lookup: CDR1 SGHNT, CDR2 YYREEE (reference sequence). Trimming removed 4 bases at V and 5 bases at J, with 16 bases between. CDR3 loop: CASSQRGQKNNEQFF. The CDR3, as DNA: TGTGCCAGCAGCCAACGCGGGCAGAAAAACAATGAGCAGTTCTTC.

The V and J genes are TRBV18 and TRBJ2-1; tentatively, D is TRBD1 or TRBD2 (7 bases each). Germline V CDR1 and CDR2: KGHSH, LQKENI. There are 17 residues in the CDR3. Trimming stripped 8 bases from V and 0 bases from J, with 20 bases between. The CDR3 region is CASAPGGGRGSYNEQFF. The CDR3 nucleotides read TGTGCCAGCGCCCCAGGGGGGGGCAGGGGCTCCTACAATGAGCAGTTCTTC.

The rearrangement joins TRBV5-1 to TRBJ2-3; 10 bases agree with TRBD1. The germline CDR1 and CDR2 sequences are SGHRS and YFSETQ. V shed 4 bases, J shed 4 bases, and the junction held 6 bases outside the gene matches. The CDR3 contains 15 residues. The CDR3 protein is CASSRDRGNADTQYF. CDR3 bases: TGCGCCAGCAGCCGGGACAGGGGAAACGCAGATACGCAGTATTTT.

Regarding this clone: Other DNA sequences in the same sample also yield this CDR3. The chain is built from TRBV7-2 and TRBJ2-5; no definite D call. The CDR3 has 13 residues. V lost 0 bases and J lost 2, with 4 bases in between. Per germline, CDR1 SGHTA and CDR2 FQGNSA. This CDR3 reads CASSLADQETQYF. CDR3 nucleotides: TGTGCCAGCAGCTTAGCAGATCAAGAGACCCAGTACTTC.

The chain recombines TRBV28 with TRBJ2-3; D might be TRBD1 (5 bases). Germline loops: CDR1 MDHEN, CDR2 SYDVKM. Trimming pared 4 bases from V and 1 base from J, leaving 9 bases between. The CDR3 has 14 amino acids. The CDR3 loop is CASSYLTGTDTQYF. In DNA form, the CDR3 reads TGTGCCAGCAGTTATTTGACAGGCACAGATACGCAGTATTTT.

The chain employs TRBV28 and TRBJ2-7; the match to TRBD2 covers 12 bases. The length of the CDR3 is 15 residues. Germline V CDR1 and CDR2: MDHEN, SYDVKM. The V segment lost 6 bases and the J segment 6 bases; nucleotides outside the gene matches: 9. CDR3: CASREASGRGREQYF. The CDR3 coding sequence is TGTGCCAGCAGGGAAGCTAGCGGGAGGGGGCGCGAGCAGTACTTC.

This clone was detected a few times. The chain carries TRBV28 and TRBJ1-1; no firm D call. Germline assignment: CDR1 MDHEN and CDR2 SYDVKM. Trimming took 1 base from V and 10 from J, leaving 13 bases between them. The CDR3 sequence is 13 residues long. The CDR3 region has the DNA TGTGCCAGCAGTTTATCCTTCAAATTTACAGCTTTCTTT. Translated: CASSLSFKFTAFF.

The chain joins TRBV18 to TRBJ1-3, with D perhaps matching TRBD1 (5 bases). Germline V gene data show CDR1 as KGHSH and CDR2 as LQKENI. V was clipped by 4 bases and J by 0 bases, with 10 bases between them. The CDR3 sequence is 15 residues long. CDR3 sequence (DNA): TGTGCCAGCTCACGATCCGACAGCTCTGGAAACACCATATATTTT. Its translation: CASSRSDSSGNTIYF.